This T cell receptor beta chain is from a study of blood T cells in healthy people across ages. This clonotype was picked up a small number of times. The antigen is undetermined. Findings and limits, study-wide: Investigators treated diversity estimates from one million T cells as underestimates.

This CDR3 has 14 residues. Germline loops: CDR1 SGHTA, CDR2 FQGNSA. Trimming stripped 6 bases from V and 1 base from J, with 12 bases between. Primers used in a second PCR of about 6 to 11 cycles were a sample-barcoded 5' primer and a J-beta primer mix. TCRdb used MiXCR to reprocess the 5' RACE reads, holding one entry per CDR3 protein. Among 800,000 or so distinct CDR3 sequences, around 68% were seen once, and the ten largest hold roughly a quarter. This TCR was recovered from a man in his thirties or forties in good health. This chain joins TRBV7-2 and TRBJ1-2; unclear D gene. The sample taken for sequencing was blood. CDR3 residues: CASSRARLNYGYTF. The CDR3 DNA sequence: TGTGCCAGCAGTCGGGCCCGACTTAACTATGGCTACACCTTC.